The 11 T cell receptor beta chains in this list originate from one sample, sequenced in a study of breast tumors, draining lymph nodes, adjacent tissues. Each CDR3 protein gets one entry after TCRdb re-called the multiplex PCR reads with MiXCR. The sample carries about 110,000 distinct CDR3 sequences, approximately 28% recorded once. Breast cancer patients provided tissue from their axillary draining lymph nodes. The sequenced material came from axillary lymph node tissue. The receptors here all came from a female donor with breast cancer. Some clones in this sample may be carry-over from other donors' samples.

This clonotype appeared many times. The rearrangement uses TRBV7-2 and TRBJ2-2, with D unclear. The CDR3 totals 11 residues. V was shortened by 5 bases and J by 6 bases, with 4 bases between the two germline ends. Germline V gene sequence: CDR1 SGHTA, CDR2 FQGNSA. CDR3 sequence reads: CASSLSGELFF. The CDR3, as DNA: TGTGCCAGCAGCCTGTCCGGGGAGCTGTTTTTT.

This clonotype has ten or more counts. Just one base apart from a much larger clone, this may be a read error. DNA of the CDR3: TGCAGTGCTAGAGAGCGGGGGCTTCACGCGCAGTACTTC. Amino acids: CSARERGLHAQYF. V and J are TRBV20-1 and TRBJ2-7; possible D gene TRBD2, 7 bases. The CDR3 extends over 13 amino acids. Germline V gene data show CDR1 as DFQATT and CDR2 as SNEGSKA (reference sequence). V lost 0 bases and J lost 9, with 15 bases in between.

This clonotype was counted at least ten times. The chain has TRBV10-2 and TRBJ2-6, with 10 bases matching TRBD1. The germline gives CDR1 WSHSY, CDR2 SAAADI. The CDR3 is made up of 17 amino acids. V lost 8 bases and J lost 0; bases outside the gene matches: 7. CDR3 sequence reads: CASRGTGANSGANVLTF. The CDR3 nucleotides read TGCGCCAGCCGAGGGACAGGGGCTAACTCTGGGGCCAACGTCCTGACTTTC.

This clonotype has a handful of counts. CDR3 DNA: TGTGCCAGCAGCCCACGACAGTACACTGAAGCTTTCTTT. Its protein is CASSPRQYTEAFF. The J gene is TRBJ1-1, the V gene TRBV7-2; D may be TRBD1 (5 bases). The CDR3 has 13 amino acids. The V gene lost 5 bases and the J gene lost 3 bases, with 10 bases spanning the gap. Germline assignment: CDR1 SGHTA and CDR2 FQGNSA.

The CDR3 protein is CSARESGGETQYF. The CDR3 coding sequence is TGCAGTGCTAGAGAGAGTGGGGGGGAGACCCAGTACTTC. The chain recombines TRBV20-1 with TRBJ2-5, with a weak D call TRBD2 (6 bases). The CDR3 is 13 residues long. V lost 0 bases and J 5 bases, leaving 10 bases between the germline ends. Germline V gene sequence: CDR1 DFQATT, CDR2 SNEGSKA (reference sequence).

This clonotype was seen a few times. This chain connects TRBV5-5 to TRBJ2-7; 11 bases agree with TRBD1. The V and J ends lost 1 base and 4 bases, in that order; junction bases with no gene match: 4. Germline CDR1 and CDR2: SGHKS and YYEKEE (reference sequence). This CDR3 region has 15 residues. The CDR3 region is CASSLMDRGQYEQYF. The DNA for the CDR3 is TGTGCCAGCAGCTTGATGGACAGGGGGCAATACGAGCAGTACTTC.

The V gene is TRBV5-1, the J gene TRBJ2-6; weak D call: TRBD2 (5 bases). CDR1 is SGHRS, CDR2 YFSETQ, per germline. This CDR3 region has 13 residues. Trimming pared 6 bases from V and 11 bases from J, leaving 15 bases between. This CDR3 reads CASNRGGSYVLTF. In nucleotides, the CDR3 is TGCGCCAGCAACAGAGGTGGGAGCTACGTCCTGACTTTC.

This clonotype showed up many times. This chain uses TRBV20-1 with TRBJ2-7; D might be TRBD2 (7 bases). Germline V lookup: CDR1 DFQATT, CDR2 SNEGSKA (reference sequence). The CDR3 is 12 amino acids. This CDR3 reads CSQRGGTYEQYF. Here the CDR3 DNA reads TGCAGCCAAAGGGGGGGGACCTACGAGCAGTACTTC.

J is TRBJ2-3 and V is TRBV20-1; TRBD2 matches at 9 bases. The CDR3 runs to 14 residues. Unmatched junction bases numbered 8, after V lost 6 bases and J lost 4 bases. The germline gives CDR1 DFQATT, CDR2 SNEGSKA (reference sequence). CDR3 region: CSAPSLAGSDTQYF. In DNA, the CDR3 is TGCAGTGCCCCTAGCCTAGCGGGGTCAGATACGCAGTATTTT.

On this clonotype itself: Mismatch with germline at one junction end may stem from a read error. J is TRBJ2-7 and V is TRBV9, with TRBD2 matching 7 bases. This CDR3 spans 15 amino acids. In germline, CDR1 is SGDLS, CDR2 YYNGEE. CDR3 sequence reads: CTSSPRLAESYEQHF. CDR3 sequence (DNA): TGTACCAGCAGCCCCCGCCTAGCGGAAAGCTACGAGCAGCACTTC. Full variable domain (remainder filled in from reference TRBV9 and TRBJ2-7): DSGVTQTPKHLITATGQRVTLRCSPRSGDLSVYWYQQSLDQGLQFLIQYYNGEERAKGNILERFSAQQFPDLHSELNLSSLELGDSALYFCTSSPRLAESYEQHFGPGTRLTVT.

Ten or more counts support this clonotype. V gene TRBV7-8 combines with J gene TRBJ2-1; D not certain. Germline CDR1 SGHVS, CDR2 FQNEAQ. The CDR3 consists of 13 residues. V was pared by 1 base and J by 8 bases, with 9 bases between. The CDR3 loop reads CASSLGSVYEQFF. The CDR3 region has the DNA TGTGCCAGCAGCTTAGGGTCCGTATATGAGCAGTTCTTC.